This TCR beta chain is from a study of shared clonotypes between healthy human individuals. Across the study: The cohort comprised a couple of women and a few men. Their ages spanned 18 to 49 years.

Each sample came from a Caucasian adult donor living in Nashville, Tennessee. V was cut by 6 bases and J by 4 bases, with 16 bases left in between. In germline, CDR1 is MDHEN, CDR2 SYDVKM. The CDR3 spans 14 residues. An even split of each subset's genomic DNA across several immunoSEQ plates was performed. DNA from unsorted PBMC was sequenced on ten immunoSEQ deep assay plates. Sequencing used immunoSEQ multiplex PCR; TCRdb keeps in-frame clones, though not all of them. Here the sample spans 400,000 to 600,000 clones, about 79% being singletons. The chain combines TRBV28 with TRBJ2-7; the D is unclear. The receptor's source is a woman aged 40 to 50 in good health. Some clones in this sample may be carry-over from other donors' samples. The sample consisted of PBMCs. This chain's CDR3 is CASSLTRNGYEQYF. CDR3 bases: TGTGCCAGCAGCCTAACCCGAAATGGGTACGAGCAGTACTTC.